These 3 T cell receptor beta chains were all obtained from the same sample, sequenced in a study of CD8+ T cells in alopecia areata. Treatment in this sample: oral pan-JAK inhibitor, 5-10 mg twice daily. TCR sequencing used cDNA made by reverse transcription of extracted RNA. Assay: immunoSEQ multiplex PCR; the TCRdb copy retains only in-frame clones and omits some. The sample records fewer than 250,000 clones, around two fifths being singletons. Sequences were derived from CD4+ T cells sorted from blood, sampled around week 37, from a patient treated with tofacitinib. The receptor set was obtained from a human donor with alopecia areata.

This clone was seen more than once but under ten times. The DNA for the CDR3 is TGTGCCAGCAGCTTCGCGGGGACTGCGTACAATGAGCAGTTCTTC. Its translation: CASSFAGTAYNEQFF. The chain recombines TRBV7-2 with TRBJ2-1, with a possible D match to TRBD2 (6 bases). Trimming removed 3 bases from V and 4 bases from J, with 13 bases in between. The CDR3 contains 15 residues. Looked up from germline, CDR1 is SGHTA and CDR2 is FQGNSA.

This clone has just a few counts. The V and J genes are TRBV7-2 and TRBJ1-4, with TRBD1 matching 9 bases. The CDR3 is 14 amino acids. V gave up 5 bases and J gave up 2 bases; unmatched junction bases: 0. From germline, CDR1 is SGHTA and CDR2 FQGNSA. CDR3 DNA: TGTGCCAGCAGCACAGGGGGCACTAATGAAAAACTGTTTTTT. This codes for CASSTGGTNEKLFF.

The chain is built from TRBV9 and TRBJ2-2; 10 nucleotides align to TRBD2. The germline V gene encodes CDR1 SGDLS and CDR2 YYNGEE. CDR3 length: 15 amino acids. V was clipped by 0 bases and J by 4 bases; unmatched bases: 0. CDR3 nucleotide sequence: TGTGCCAGCAGCGTAGCTAGCGGGGGCACCGGGGAGCTGTTTTTT. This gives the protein CASSVASGGTGELFF.